A single sample is the source of the 14 T cell receptor beta chains below, sequenced in a study of CXCR3-negative and CXCR3-positive naive CD8 T cells. Study-level findings and limits: The study found more hydrophobic TRB CDR3s in CXCR3-positive naive cells than in CXCR3-negative naive cells.

Their target antigens are unknown. The TRB libraries of cDNA were built by UMI-labeled 5' RACE. TCRdb re-called the 5' RACE reads and catalogs CDR3 proteins one per entry, DNA excluded. Its table records roughly 61,000 distinct CDR3 sequences. The specimen sequenced was naive CXCR3+ CD8+ T cells from blood. Regarding subset: CD45RO-CCR7+CD27+CD95- naive CD8+ T cells expressing CXCR3 (TNR3+). The source of these receptors is a human donor in good health. Some clones in this sample may be carry-over from other donors' samples.

The chain joins TRBV20-1 to TRBJ1-1; the D call of TRBD1 rests on TCRdb alone, since no DNA is present to check it. The CDR3 has 12 residues. Germline CDR1 reads DFQATT; CDR2 reads SNEGSKA (reference sequence). This CDR3 is CSAREGASEAFF.

The CDR3 loop reads CASSLSLAGGTDTQYF. The chain links TRBV7-3 to TRBJ2-3. The CDR3 has 16 residues. The germline CDR1 and CDR2 sequences are SGHTA and FQGTGA. Variable domain in full (rest from reference TRBV7-3 and TRBJ2-3): GAGVSQTPSNKVTEKGKYVELRCDPISGHTALYWYRQSLGQGPEFLIYFQGTGAADDSGLPNDRFFAVRPEGSVSTLKIQRTERGDSAVYLCASSLSLAGGTDTQYFGPGTRLTVL.

The rearrangement joins TRBV4-3 to TRBJ1-4; TCRdb calls TRBD1, which cannot be checked without DNA. Germline V gene sequence: CDR1 LGHNA, CDR2 YSLEER. CDR3 length equals 15 residues. The CDR3 sequence: CASSQTQGENEKLFF.

The V and J genes are TRBV6-2 or TRBV6-3 and TRBJ2-1; the D gene TCRdb calls, TRBD2, cannot be checked with no DNA. Germline assignment: CDR1 MNHEY and CDR2 SVGEGT. The CDR3 runs to 16 residues. CDR3 sequence reads: CASSLYLAGANNEQFF.

This CDR3 is CASSFDSLSETLSPLHF. This rearrangement joins TRBV28 to TRBJ1-6. CDR1 is MDHEN, CDR2 SYDVKM, per germline. This CDR3 has 17 amino acids.

The chain recombines TRBV6-2 or TRBV6-3 with TRBJ1-1. This CDR3 is built from 17 residues. Germline values: CDR1 MNHEY, CDR2 SVGEGT. The CDR3 sequence: CASSYSRDLSLNTEAFF.

V and J are TRBV20-1 and TRBJ2-1; the D call of TRBD1 rests on TCRdb alone, since no DNA is present to check it. Germline lookup yields CDR1 DFQATT and CDR2 SNEGSKA (reference sequence). The CDR3 covers 14 residues. Here the CDR3 reads CSAVNRAANNEQFF.

The rearrangement uses TRBV29-1 and TRBJ2-7; TCRdb returns TRBD1, unconfirmable since there is no DNA. CDR1 SQVTM and CDR2 ANQGSEA come from the germline V gene. This CDR3 spans 14 amino acids. The CDR3 region is CSVNLGQGINEQYF.

V usage is TRBV14 and J usage is TRBJ2-3; without DNA, the TCRdb call of TRBD1 cannot be checked. The CDR3 totals 17 residues. Germline CDR1 reads SGHDN; CDR2 reads FVKESK. The CDR3 spells CASSLPGQMWGTDTQYF.

The chain couples TRBV12-3 or TRBV12-4 to TRBJ2-2; TCRdb's D call of TRBD2 is untestable without DNA. This CDR3 has 15 amino acids. The CDR3 here is CASSPSGVNTGELFF.

The rearrangement links TRBV20-1 to TRBJ2-1; with no DNA, the TCRdb D assignment of TRBD1 cannot be verified. Germline V gene data show CDR1 as DFQATT and CDR2 as SNEGSKA (reference sequence). This CDR3 region has 13 residues. The CDR3 reads CSPGRAPYNEQFF.

The chain employs TRBV15 and TRBJ1-5. This CDR3 spans 18 amino acids. Germline V gene data show CDR1 as LNHNV and CDR2 as YYDKDF (reference sequence). The CDR3 protein is CATSRVVTVQYSNQPQHF.

The J gene is TRBJ2-4, the V gene TRBV20-1; TCRdb's D call, TRBD1, is unchecked because there is no DNA. This CDR3 has 14 residues. CDR1 and CDR2 from the germline V gene are DFQATT and SNEGSKA (reference sequence). This chain's CDR3 is CSAKWLTDRGIQYF.

The V gene is TRBV7-3, the J gene TRBJ2-3; there is no DNA to check the TCRdb D call of TRBD2. Germline V CDR1 and CDR2: SGHTA, FQGTGA. This CDR3 comprises 15 residues. The CDR3: CASSFGSVSTDTQYF.